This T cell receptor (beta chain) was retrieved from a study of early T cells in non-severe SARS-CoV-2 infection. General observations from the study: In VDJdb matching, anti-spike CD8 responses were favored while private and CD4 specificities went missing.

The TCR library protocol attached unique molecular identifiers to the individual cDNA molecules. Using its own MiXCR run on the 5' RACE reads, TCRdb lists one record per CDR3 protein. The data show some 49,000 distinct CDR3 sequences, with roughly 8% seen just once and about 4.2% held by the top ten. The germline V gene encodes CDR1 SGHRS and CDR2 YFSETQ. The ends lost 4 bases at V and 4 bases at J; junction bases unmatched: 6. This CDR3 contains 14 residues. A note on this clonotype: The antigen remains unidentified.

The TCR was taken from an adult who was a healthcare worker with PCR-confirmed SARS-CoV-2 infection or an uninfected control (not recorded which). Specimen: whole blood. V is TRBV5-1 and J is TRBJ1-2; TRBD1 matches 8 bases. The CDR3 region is CASSPGQATYGYTF. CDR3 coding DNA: TGCGCCAGCAGCCCGGGACAGGCGACCTATGGCTACACCTTC.